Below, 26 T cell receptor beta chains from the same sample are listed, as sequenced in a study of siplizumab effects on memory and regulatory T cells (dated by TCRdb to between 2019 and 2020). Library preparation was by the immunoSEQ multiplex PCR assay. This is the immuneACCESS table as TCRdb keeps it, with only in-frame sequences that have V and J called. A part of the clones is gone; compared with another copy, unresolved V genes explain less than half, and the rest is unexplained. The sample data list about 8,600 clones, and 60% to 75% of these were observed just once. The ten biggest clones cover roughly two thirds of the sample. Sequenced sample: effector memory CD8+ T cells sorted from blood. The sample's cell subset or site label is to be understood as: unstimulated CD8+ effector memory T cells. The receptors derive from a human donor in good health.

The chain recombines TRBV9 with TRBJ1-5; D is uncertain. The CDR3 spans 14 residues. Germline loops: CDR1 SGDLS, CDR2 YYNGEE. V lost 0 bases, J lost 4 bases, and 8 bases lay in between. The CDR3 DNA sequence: TGTGCCAGCAGCGTAGAAGCAGGAAATCAGCCCCAGCATTTT. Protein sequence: CASSVEAGNQPQHF.

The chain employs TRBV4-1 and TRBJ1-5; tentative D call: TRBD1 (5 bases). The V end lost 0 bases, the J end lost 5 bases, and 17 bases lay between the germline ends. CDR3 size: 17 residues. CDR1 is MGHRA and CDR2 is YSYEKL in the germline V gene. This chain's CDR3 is CASSQDIWQGIYQPQHF. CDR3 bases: TGCGCCAGCAGCCAAGACATTTGGCAGGGAATTTATCAGCCCCAGCATTTT.

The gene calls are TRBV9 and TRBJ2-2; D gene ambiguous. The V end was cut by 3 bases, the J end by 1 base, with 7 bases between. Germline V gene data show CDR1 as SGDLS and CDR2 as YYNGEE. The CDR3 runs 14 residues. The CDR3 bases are TGTGCCAGCAGCGCCCTCTTGAACACCGGGGAGCTGTTTTTT. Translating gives CASSALLNTGELFF.

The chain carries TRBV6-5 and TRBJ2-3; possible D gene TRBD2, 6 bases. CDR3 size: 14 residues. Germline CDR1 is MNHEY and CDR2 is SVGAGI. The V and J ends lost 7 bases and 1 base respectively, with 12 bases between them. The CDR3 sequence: CASTTGERTDTQYF. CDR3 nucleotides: TGTGCCAGCACGACGGGGGAACGCACAGATACGCAGTATTTT.

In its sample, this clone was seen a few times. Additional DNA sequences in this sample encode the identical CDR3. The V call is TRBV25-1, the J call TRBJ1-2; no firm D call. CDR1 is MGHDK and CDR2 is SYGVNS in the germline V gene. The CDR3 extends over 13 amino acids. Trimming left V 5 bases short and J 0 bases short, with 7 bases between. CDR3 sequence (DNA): TGTGCCAGCAGTCTGGGTACTAACTATGGCTACACCTTC. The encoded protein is CASSLGTNYGYTF.

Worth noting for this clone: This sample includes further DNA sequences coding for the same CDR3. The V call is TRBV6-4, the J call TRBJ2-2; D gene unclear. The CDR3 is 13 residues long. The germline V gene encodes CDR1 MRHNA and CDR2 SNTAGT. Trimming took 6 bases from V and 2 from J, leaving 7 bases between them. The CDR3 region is CASSAGNTGELFF. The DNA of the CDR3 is TGTGCCAGCAGCGCAGGAAACACCGGGGAGCTGTTTTTT.

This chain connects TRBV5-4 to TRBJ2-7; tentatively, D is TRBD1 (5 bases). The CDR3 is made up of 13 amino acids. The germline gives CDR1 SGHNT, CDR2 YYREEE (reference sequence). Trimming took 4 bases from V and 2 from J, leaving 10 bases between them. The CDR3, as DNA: TGTGCCAGCAGCGACGACAGAACCTACGAGCAGTACTTC. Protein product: CASSDDRTYEQYF.

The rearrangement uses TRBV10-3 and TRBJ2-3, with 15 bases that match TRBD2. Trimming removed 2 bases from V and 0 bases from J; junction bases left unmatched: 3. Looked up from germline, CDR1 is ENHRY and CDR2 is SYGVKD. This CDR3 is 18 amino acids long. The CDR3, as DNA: TGTGCCATCAGTGAGGCAGGGACTAGCGGGGGGAGCACAGATACGCAGTATTTT. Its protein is CAISEAGTSGGSTDTQYF.

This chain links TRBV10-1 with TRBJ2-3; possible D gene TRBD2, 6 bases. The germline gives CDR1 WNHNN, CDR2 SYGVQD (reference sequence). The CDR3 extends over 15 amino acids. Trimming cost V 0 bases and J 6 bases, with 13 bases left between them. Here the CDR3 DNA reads TGCGCCAGCAGTGAGTCCCAGCGAGGAGGGGATACGCAGTATTTT. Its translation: CASSESQRGGDTQYF.

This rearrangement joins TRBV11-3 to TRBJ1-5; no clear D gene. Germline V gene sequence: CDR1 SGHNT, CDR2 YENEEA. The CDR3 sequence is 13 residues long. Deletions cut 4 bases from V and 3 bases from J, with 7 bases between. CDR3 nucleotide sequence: TGTGCCAGCAGCTCGGAGGTCAATCAGCCCCAGCATTTT. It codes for CASSSEVNQPQHF.

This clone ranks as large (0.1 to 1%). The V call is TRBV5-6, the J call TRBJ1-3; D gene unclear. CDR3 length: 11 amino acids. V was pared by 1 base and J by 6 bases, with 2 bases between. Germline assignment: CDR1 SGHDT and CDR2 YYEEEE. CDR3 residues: CASSLLNTIYF. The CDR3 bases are TGTGCCAGCAGCTTGTTAAACACCATATATTTT.

DNA of the CDR3: TGTGCCAGCAGCCCGAGGGGACAGTACACCGGGGAGCTGTTTTTT. Amino acid sequence: CASSPRGQYTGELFF. The J gene is TRBJ2-2, the V gene TRBV7-3, with 7 bases fitting TRBD1. V shed 5 bases and J 3 bases; nucleotides not matched to a gene: 6. Looked up from germline, CDR1 is SGHTA and CDR2 is FQGTGA. The CDR3 runs 15 residues.

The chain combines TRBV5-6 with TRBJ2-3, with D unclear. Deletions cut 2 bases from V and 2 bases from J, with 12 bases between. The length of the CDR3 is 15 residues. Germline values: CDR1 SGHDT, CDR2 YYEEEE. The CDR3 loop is CASSFSTAHTDTQYF. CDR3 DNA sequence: TGTGCCAGCAGCTTTTCAACGGCGCACACAGATACGCAGTATTTT.

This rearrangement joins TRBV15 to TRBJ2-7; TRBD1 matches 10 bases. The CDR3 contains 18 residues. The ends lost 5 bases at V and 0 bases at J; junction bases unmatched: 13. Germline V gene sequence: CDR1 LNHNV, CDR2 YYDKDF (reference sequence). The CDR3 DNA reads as TGTGCCACCAGCGGGGGACAGGGGTACCCCCAGGGCTCCTACGAGCAGTACTTC. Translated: CATSGGQGYPQGSYEQYF. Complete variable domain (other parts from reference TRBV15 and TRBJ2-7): DAMVIQNPRYQVTQFGKPVTLSCSQTLNHNVMYWYQQKSSQAPKLLFHYYDKDFNNEADTPDNFQSRRPNTSFCFLDIRSPGLGDTAMYLCATSGGQGYPQGSYEQYFGPGTRLTVT.

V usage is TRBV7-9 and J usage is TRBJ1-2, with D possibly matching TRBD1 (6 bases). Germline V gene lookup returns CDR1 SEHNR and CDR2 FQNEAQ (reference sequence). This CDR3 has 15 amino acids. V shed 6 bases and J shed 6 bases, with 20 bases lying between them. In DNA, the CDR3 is TGTGCCAGCAGTTTATCCCGAGGGGGGCTCAATGGCTACACCTTC. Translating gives CASSLSRGGLNGYTF.

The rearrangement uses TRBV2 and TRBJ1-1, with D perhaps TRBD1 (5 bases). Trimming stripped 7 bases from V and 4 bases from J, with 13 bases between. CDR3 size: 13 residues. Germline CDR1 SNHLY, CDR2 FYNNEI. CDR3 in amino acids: CASKTDIGTEAFF. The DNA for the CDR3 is TGTGCCAGCAAAACGGACATCGGCACTGAAGCTTTCTTT.

The CDR3 sequence is CASSPRSVGGQAGELFF. CDR3 nucleotides: TGTGCCAGCAGCCCCCGGTCGGTGGGAGGGCAGGCCGGGGAGCTGTTTTTT. This chain uses TRBV7-6 with TRBJ2-2, with 7 bases that match TRBD2. The CDR3 has 17 residues. CDR1 is SGHVS and CDR2 is FNYEAQ in the germline V gene. The junction had 15 bases not matched to a gene; V was cut back by 5 bases and J by 6 bases.

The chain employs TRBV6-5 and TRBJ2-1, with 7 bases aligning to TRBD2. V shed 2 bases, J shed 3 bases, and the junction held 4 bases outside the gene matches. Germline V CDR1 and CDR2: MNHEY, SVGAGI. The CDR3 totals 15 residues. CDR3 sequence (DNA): TGTGCCAGCAGTTACACGGGAGGAGACTACAATGAGCAGTTCTTC. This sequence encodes CASSYTGGDYNEQFF.

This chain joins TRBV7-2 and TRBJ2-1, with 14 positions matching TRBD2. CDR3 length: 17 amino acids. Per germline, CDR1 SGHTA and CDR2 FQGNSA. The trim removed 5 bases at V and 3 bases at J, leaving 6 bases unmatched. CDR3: CASSERTSGRLYNEQFF. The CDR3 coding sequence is TGTGCCAGCAGCGAACGGACTAGCGGGAGGCTCTACAATGAGCAGTTCTTC.

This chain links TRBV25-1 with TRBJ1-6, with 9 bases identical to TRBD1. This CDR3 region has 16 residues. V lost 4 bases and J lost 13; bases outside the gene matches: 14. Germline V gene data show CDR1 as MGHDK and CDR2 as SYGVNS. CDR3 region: CASSVSPDRGNHPLHF. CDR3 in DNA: TGTGCCAGCAGTGTATCCCCGGACAGGGGAAATCACCCCCTCCACTTT. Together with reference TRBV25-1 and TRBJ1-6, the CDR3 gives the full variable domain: EADIYQTPRYLVIGTGKKITLECSQTMGHDKMYWYQQDPGMELHLIHYSYGVNSTEKGDLSSESTVSRIRTEHFPLTLESARPSHTSQYLCASSVSPDRGNHPLHFGNGTRLTVT.

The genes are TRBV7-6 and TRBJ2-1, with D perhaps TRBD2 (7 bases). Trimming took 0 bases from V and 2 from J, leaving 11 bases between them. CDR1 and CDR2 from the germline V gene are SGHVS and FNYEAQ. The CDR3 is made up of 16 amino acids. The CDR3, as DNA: TGTGCCAGCAGCTTAGCGTCGGGGGGCCCCTACAATGAGCAGTTCTTC. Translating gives CASSLASGGPYNEQFF.

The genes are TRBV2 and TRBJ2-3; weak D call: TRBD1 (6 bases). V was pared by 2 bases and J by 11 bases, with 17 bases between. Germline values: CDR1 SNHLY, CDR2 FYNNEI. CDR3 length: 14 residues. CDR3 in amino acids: CASSEPRKGRGQYF. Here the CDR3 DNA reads TGTGCCAGCAGTGAACCCCGGAAGGGCAGGGGGCAGTATTTT.

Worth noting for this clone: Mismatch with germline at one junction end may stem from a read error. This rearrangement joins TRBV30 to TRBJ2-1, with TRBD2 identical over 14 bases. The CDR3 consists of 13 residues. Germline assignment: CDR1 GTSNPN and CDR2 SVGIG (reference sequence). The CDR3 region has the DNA TGTGCCTGGACTACCGGGACTAGCGGGGGCCGTGTCTTC. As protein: CAWTTGTSGGRVF. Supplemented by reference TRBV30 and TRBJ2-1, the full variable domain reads SQTIHQWPATLVQPVGSPLSLECTVEGTSNPNLYWYRQAAGRGLQLLFYSVGIGQISSEVPQNLSASRPQDRQFILSSKKLLLSDSGFYLCAWTTGTSGGRVFGPGTRLTVL.

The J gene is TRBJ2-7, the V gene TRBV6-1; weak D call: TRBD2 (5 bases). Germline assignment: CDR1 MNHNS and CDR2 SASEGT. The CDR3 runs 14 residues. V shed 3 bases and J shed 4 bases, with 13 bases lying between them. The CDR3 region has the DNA TGTGCCAGCAGTGACGCCGGACTCGGTTACGAGCAGTACTTC. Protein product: CASSDAGLGYEQYF.

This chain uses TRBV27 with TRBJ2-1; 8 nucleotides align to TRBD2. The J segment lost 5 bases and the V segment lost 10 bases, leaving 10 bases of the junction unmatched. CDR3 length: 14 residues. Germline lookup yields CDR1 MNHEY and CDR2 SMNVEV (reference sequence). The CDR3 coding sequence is TGTGCCACCGAACCCAGCGGGGGTAACAATGAGCAGTTCTTC. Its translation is CATEPSGGNNEQFF.

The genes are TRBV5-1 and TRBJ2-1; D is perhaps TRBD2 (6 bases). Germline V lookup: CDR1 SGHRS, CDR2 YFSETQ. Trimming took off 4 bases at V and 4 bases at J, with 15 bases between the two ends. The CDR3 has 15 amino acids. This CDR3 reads CASSLNSGRYNEQFF. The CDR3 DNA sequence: TGCGCCAGCAGCCTTAACAGCGGGCGATACAATGAGCAGTTCTTC. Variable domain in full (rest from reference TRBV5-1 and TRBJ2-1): KAGVTQTPRYLIKTRGQQVTLSCSPISGHRSVSWYQQTPGQGLQFLFEYFSETQRNKGNFPGRFSGRQFSNSRSEMNVSTLELGDSALYLCASSLNSGRYNEQFFGPGTRLTVL.